This T cell receptor (beta chain) was captured by sequencing in a study of PD-1 blockade in classical Hodgkin lymphoma. Overall study: Nivolumab dosed at 3 mg/kg went to patients intravenously every 2 weeks.

Every patient was affected by relapse after autologous stem cell transplantation, while exposure to brentuximab vedotin was not uniform. CD4+ T cells were purified from thawed PBMCs by negative selection. Germline lookup yields CDR1 LNHDA and CDR2 SQIVND (reference sequence). The CDR3 consists of 16 residues. The V and J ends lost 6 bases and 4 bases, in that order; junction bases with no gene match: 8. This clone was counted once. Its target is unknown. Study-level findings and limits: The drivers behind the repertoire differences, possibly disease activity or prior therapy, remain undefined. Baseline diversity was lower in partial responders and progressors than complete responders.

Some clones are missing from TCRdb's copy, which holds only in-frame ones; the method was immunoSEQ multiplex PCR. Among some 35,000 clones listed, roughly 90% were seen once. This receptor was taken from a human donor with classical Hodgkin lymphoma. This specimen consisted of CD4+ T cells from blood, obtained at baseline. The gene calls are TRBV19 and TRBJ2-6, with 8 bases that match TRBD1. The CDR3 loop is CASSIARDRGANVLTF. The DNA for the CDR3 is TGTGCCAGTAGCATTGCCCGGGACAGGGGGGCCAACGTCCTGACTTTC.